The rows below give T cell receptor beta chains drawn from one sample of a study of Ad26.COV2.S vaccination and SARS-CoV-2 variants. The data were produced by immunoSEQ multiplex PCR, yet TCRdb's version contains in-frame clones alone and is incomplete. The sample holds about 400,000 clones, 83% seen once. This specimen was peripheral blood, taken in a trial of Ad26.COV2.S vaccine versus placebo. The origin of the receptors is a person aged 18-60 years who received the Ad26.COV2.S COVID-19 vaccine or a placebo. The CDR3 runs from the conserved cysteine through the conserved F or W. The D gene is left open where the match is weak. Clone size is shown for a subset of rows, as once, few, many or a class of expanded clone.

NA	TRBV12-5	TRBJ2-3	TRBD1	TGTGCTAGTGGTTGGGGGACAGGGTCAGATACGCAGTATTTT	CASGWGTGSDTQYF
NA	TRBV6-1	TRBJ2-7	TRBD2	TGTGCCAGCAGTGAAAAACTAGCGGGGGCCCACGAGCAGTACTTC	CASSEKLAGAHEQYF
NA	TRBV5-8	TRBJ1-2	TRBD1	TGTGCCAGCAGCGGGTGGACAGGGGGCCACTATGGCTACACCTTC	CASSGWTGGHYGYTF
NA	TRBV5-1	TRBJ1-4	NA	TGCGCCAGCAGCTTGGGGGTCAGCTGGAATGAAAAACTGTTTTTT	CASSLGVSWNEKLFF
NA	TRBV4-2	TRBJ2-1	TRBD2	TGTGCCAGCAGCCAAGAAGGAAAGCTAGCGGGAACCCAAGAGCAGTTCTTC	CASSQEGKLAGTQEQFF
NA	TRBV3-1/TRBV3-2	TRBJ2-7	TRBD2	TGTGCCAGCAGCTCCCTTCGGGCGGGGGGGCCAAGGCAGTACTTC	CASSSLRAGGPRQYF
NA	TRBV10-2	TRBJ2-5	NA	TGCGCCAGCACAACAGGGGTAGCGGGGAGGTCCGAGACCCAGTACTTC	CASTTGVAGRSETQYF
NA	TRBV18	TRBJ1-2	NA	TGTGCCAGCTCACCCCAGAGACAGGAAATCTATGGCTACACCTTC	CASSPQRQEIYGYTF
once	TRBV5-4	TRBJ1-2	NA	TGTGCCAGCAAAGGACAGTCCGCCTATGGCTACACCTTC	CASKGQSAYGYTF
NA	TRBV27	TRBJ1-6	NA	TGTGCCAGCCAAGGCGGGTATAATTCACCCCTCCACTTT	CASQGGYNSPLHF
few	TRBV28	TRBJ1-6	TRBD1	TGTGCCAGCATACCGACAGGGGCTTATCCCCTCCACTTT	CASIPTGAYPLHF
NA	TRBV5-1	TRBJ2-3	NA	TGCGCCAGCAGCTTGTCACCCGGCCATACGCAGTATTTT	CASSLSPGHTQYF
NA	TRBV5-7	TRBJ2-7	NA	TGTGCCAGCAGCCCCGGCCCAGCTACTCCTAGGGAGCAGTACTTC	CASSPGPATPREQYF
NA	TRBV12-3/TRBV12-4	TRBJ1-2	NA	TGTGCCAGCAGGTCGCAACAGGGCGGTGGCTACACCTTC	CASRSQQGGGYTF
NA	TRBV11-3	TRBJ2-5	NA	TGTGCCAGCAGCTTCTCGGGGGCCCGCCAAGAGACCCAGTACTTC	CASSFSGARQETQYF
NA	TRBV11-3	TRBJ2-1	NA	TGTGCCAGCAGCGACATCAGGGGTGAGCAGTTCTTC	CASSDIRGEQFF
NA	TRBV4-1	TRBJ1-1	NA	TGCGCCAGCAGCCCGGCCAACATGAACACTGAAGCTTTCTTT	CASSPANMNTEAFF
NA	TRBV6-2/TRBV6-3	TRBJ1-5	TRBD1	TGTGCCAGCAGCCAAACAGGGGGGGGAGGCAATCAGCCCCAGCATTTT	CASSQTGGGGNQPQHF
NA	TRBV9	TRBJ1-4	NA	TGTGCCAGCAGCGTATCGACTAATGAAAAACTGTTTTTT	CASSVSTNEKLFF
NA	TRBV18	TRBJ2-2	TRBD2	TGTGCCAGCTCACCCGTCGGGGGGACGAACACCGGGGAGCTGTTTTTT	CASSPVGGTNTGELFF
few	TRBV5-1	TRBJ1-1	NA	TGCGCCAGCAGCTCCGGACAATGGGCAACTGAAGCTTTCTTT	CASSSGQWATEAFF
NA	TRBV5-6	TRBJ1-5	TRBD1	TGTGCCAGCAGCTTGGACAGGGGGGCGAGCAATCAGCCCCAGCATTTT	CASSLDRGASNQPQHF
NA	TRBV11-3	TRBJ1-1	TRBD1	TGTGCCAGCACATTGGGAGCAGGGGGGTTTACTGAAGCTTTCTTT	CASTLGAGGFTEAFF
NA	TRBV18	TRBJ2-5	NA	TGTGCCAGCTCAGACAGTTCGGAGACCCAGTACTTC	CASSDSSETQYF
many	TRBV5-6	TRBJ2-7	NA	TGTGCCAGCAGCTTGCTAGCCCAGCTCGAAGGGGCCGAGCAGTACTTC	CASSLLAQLEGAEQYF
NA	TRBV9	TRBJ2-3	TRBD1	TGTGCCAGCACCAAAGGGACGGGGACAGGGAATCTCCCGGTGATCACAGATACGCAGTATTTT	CASTKGTGTGNLPVITDTQYF
NA	TRBV11-3	TRBJ2-7	TRBD2	TGTGCCAGCAGCACCTGGACTAGCGATTCCTACGAGCAGTACTTC	CASSTWTSDSYEQYF
NA	TRBV7-9	TRBJ1-6	TRBD1	TGTGCCAGCAGCTTGGGACAGGGGGATAGTTCACCCCTCCACTTT	CASSLGQGDSSPLHF
NA	TRBV11-2	TRBJ2-7	NA	TGTGCCAGCAGCTTAGGGCTCTACGAGCAGTACTTC	CASSLGLYEQYF
NA	TRBV6-5	TRBJ1-1	NA	TGTGCCAGCAGTCGCAGATCCGGCACTGAAGCTTTCTTT	CASSRRSGTEAFF
NA	TRBV10-3	TRBJ1-2	NA	TGTGCCATCAGTGAGGAGACGGGCCTTGGCTACACCTTC	CAISEETGLGYTF
once	TRBV7-9	TRBJ1-2	NA	TGTGCCAGCAGCGCGTCCGCGGCGCTCTTCTATGGCTACACCTTC	CASSASAALFYGYTF
NA	TRBV19	TRBJ1-5	TRBD1	TGTGCCAGTAGAGACAGGGTGGGGAATCAGCCCCAGCATTTT	CASRDRVGNQPQHF
few	TRBV5-1	TRBJ2-2	NA	TGCGCCAGCAGTTCCCGGGGAGATAACACCGGGGAGCTGTTTTTT	CASSSRGDNTGELFF
NA	TRBV6-5	TRBJ2-1	NA	TGTGCCAGCGGGGAGGAGGGAAGGGTACCCTATGAGCAGTTCTTC	CASGEEGRVPYEQFF
few	TRBV5-5	TRBJ2-7	NA	TGTGCCAGCAGCTTGCCCAGGGTGGGGACCTACGAGCAGTACTTC	CASSLPRVGTYEQYF
NA	TRBV7-2	TRBJ1-2	NA	TGTGCCAGCAGCTTAGTCTCGGGTGATGGCTACACCTTC	CASSLVSGDGYTF
NA	TRBV7-9	TRBJ1-1	TRBD1	TGTGCCAGCAGCCCGACCGGACAGGGTTTCTCTGAAGCTTTCTTT	CASSPTGQGFSEAFF
few	TRBV5-1	TRBJ1-4	TRBD1	TGCGCCAGCAGCTGGGGCCCCCGAGGACAGGGTATTGAAAAACTGTTTTTT	CASSWGPRGQGIEKLFF
NA	TRBV18	TRBJ2-3	TRBD1	TGTGCCAGCTCACCACAGGGACAGGGAGGGCAGTATTTT	CASSPQGQGGQYF
NA	TRBV7-2	TRBJ2-1	TRBD2	TGTGCCAGCAGCTCGTCCGGACTAGCGGGGGGGAATGAGCAGTTCTTC	CASSSSGLAGGNEQFF